This TCR beta chain was profiled in a study of cytomegalovirus exposure and HLA in healthy donors. Trimming cost V 1 base and J 3 bases, with 7 bases left between them. This CDR3 comprises 14 residues. Germline V gene sequence: CDR1 KGHSH, CDR2 LQKENI. It was with 60 Vbeta and 13 Jbeta primers that the PCR ran. Using immunoSEQ multiplex PCR, the repertoire was profiled, and TCRdb retains in-frame clones only, with some absent. The sample consists of about 120,000 clones, about 70% of them appearing once. The J gene is TRBJ1-5, the V gene TRBV18, with D unresolved. This receptor was taken from a human donor in good health. Sequencing was performed on PBMCs. CDR3 bases: TGTGCCAGCTCACCACGCGATGTCAATCAGCCCCAGCATTTT. Amino acid sequence: CASSPRDVNQPQHF. The whole variable domain, remainder taken from reference TRBV18 and TRBJ1-5, is NAGVMQNPRHLVRRRGQEARLRCSPMKGHSHVYWYRQLPEEGLKFMVYLQKENIIDESGMPKERFSAEFPKEGPSILRIQQVVRGDSAAYFCASSPRDVNQPQHFGDGTRLSIL.